This T cell receptor (beta chain) was recovered during a study of T cells in Graves' hyperthyroidism and ophthalmopathy (dated by TCRdb to the late 2010s). Turning to the overall study: Peripheral blood was sampled at the time of initial diagnosis, prior to any treatment. To identify TCR V-J signatures that set the groups apart, the researchers used a discovery cohort of more than 95 patients, made up of 40 to 45 with Graves' ophthalmopathy and around 58 with stable Graves' hyperthyroidism. An independent validation cohort of under 20 hyperthyroidism patients and 17 patients who later progressed to ophthalmopathy tested prospective prediction of ophthalmopathy. The roughly 100 discovery patients were randomly divided into training and test sets at a 7:3 ratio. Thyroid tissue and blood T-cell repertoires from six Graves' hyperthyroidism patients were also compared in the study. Following sampling, methimazole starting at 30 mg daily was given to hyperthyroidism patients, and high-dose intravenous methylprednisolone was given to ophthalmopathy patients. According to the paper, TCR Vbeta CDR3 sequencing was carried out on about 140 peripheral blood samples, which came from about 45 ophthalmopathy, approximately 78 hyperthyroidism and approximately 17 progressor patients.

The CDR3 runs 11 residues from the cysteine to the phenylalanine. The retained sequence is limited to the CDR3, 33 bases, with the frame set at the first base. CDR1 and CDR2 were assigned from the germline V gene as MDHEN and SYDVKM. V is cut by 6 bases and J by 3 bases, and the space between the germline ends is 6 bases. Overall study results and their limits: Sample size was not statistically predetermined, and blinding of investigators to group allocation was not performed. During validation, the model predicted progression to ophthalmopathy a median of approximately 6.5 months ahead of onset, with roughly 65% sensitivity and less than 85% specificity. Blood samples also contained most of the expanded thyroid clonotypes (frequency above 0.001), which suggests that blood repertoires may reflect thyroid immune responses. A 13 V-J signature model separated ophthalmopathy from stable hyperthyroidism, with around 88% sensitivity and 81.08% specificity in cross-validation and 80%/75% in testing.

This clonotype was detected ten times or more. The clone's antigen remains unknown. Base-call qualities are not available, and no considerably larger clone is one nucleotide away. In the ophthalmopathy patients, disease was moderately to severely active, with a Clinical Activity Score of 3 or more, a NOSPECS grade of 4 or more, and a duration of less than 3 months. Patients with uncontrolled infections, other autoimmune diseases, pregnancy or lactation were excluded. Diagnoses were based on clinical symptoms, serum thyroxine and TRAb, thyroid ultrasound and orbital computed tomography. PBMCs were isolated from more than 8 ml of fresh peripheral blood by Ficoll-Paque density gradient centrifugation. Trizol reagent was used to extract total RNA, and RNA quality was then checked on an Agilent 2100 Bioanalyzer. The TCR beta CDR3 regions were amplified from the RNA transcripts. A first-round RT-PCR of the TCR CDR3 used the HTBI primer set with the Qiagen OneStep RT-PCR kit. The libraries were constructed in a second round of multiplex PCR and then size-selected and purified. Paired-end sequencing of the libraries was performed with 100 bp reads on an Illumina HiSeq2000. Under the source paper's analysis protocol: SOAPnuke was used to process the raw data, removing reads that contained adapters or uncalled bases, had a mean Phred below 15, or lacked an exact match to the constant primer or identifier. High-quality paired reads were merged using COPE v1.2.5, and each unique nucleotide sequence was defined as a clonotype. MiTCR v1.1 was used to align clonotypes to the IMGT TRBV, TRBD and TRBJ reference segments. The analysis included only V-J combinations with a frequency above 0.0001, which together covered around 99% of the repertoires. A TCS score was defined as the ratio between F50 (clonal expansion) and ExV (chaos), using BLOSUM62-based TCRdist between CDR3 peptides within each V-J. Welch's t-statistics and random forest reduced several hundred V-J features to about 12, which were used in a naive Bayes classifier (R e1071). Using fastp at Q25 and MiXCR, TCRdb reprocessed the public reads and kept productive beta chains. All rows with the same CDR3 protein become a single entry with the most common DNA and genes. The V and J calls and clone size come from TCRdb's table, not from the authors' own analysis. The sample table records more than 500,000 distinct CDR3 sequences; approximately 16% of these occur just once. 25% to 30% of the sample goes to the ten largest clones.

The sequence links TRBV28 to TRBJ2-7; the D gene is possibly TRBD2, with 6 bases matching. This TCR was sampled from a woman aged 30 to 39 with Graves' ophthalmopathy. Sequenced material: blood. CDR3 protein: CASRDYYEQYF. The nucleotides are TGTGCCAGCAGGGACTACTACGAGCAGTACTTC.